The T cell receptor (beta chain) under discussion was sequenced for a study of shared clonotypes between healthy human individuals. This table comes from immunoSEQ multiplex PCR, and its TCRdb copy is limited to in-frame clones, with some not included. The data hold approximately 500,000 clones, with 90% to 97% observed a single time. V lost 6 bases, J lost 7 bases, and 9 bases lay in between. The CDR3 extends over 12 amino acids. Per the germline V gene, CDR1 is WSHSY and CDR2 is SAAADI. This clonotype originated in a young woman in good health. The sample consisted of naive CD4+ T cells sorted from blood. Specified subset: CD45RA+ positively selected. The chain is built from TRBV10-2 and TRBJ2-2; D is uncertain. CDR3 sequence (DNA): TGCGCCAGCAGCTTTAACGGCGGGGAGCTGTTTTTT. As protein: CASSFNGGELFF.